This T cell receptor (beta chain) was obtained from a study of blood T cell repertoires in COVID-19. As for the study in general: Acute and convalescent COVID-19 samples came from the United States, Italy and Spain.

This CDR3 is built from 16 residues. Germline V gives CDR1 GTSNPN, CDR2 SVGIG (reference sequence). V shed 1 base and J 5 bases; nucleotides not matched to a gene: 10. As processed by the authors: Researchers report that nucleated cell counts were estimated from reference gene primer amplification. Some clones are missing from TCRdb's copy, which holds only in-frame ones; the method was immunoSEQ multiplex PCR. The V and J calls and the clone size are those of that table, but D and trimming were determined from the DNA. The profile shows 150,000 to 180,000 clones, roughly four fifths of them singletons.

The J gene is TRBJ2-5, the V gene TRBV30; 10 bases agree with TRBD2. This receptor was taken from a man older than 75 with acute or convalescent COVID-19. Source material: peripheral blood. The CDR3 sequence: CAWSGSSGGRRETQYF. CDR3 nucleotide sequence: TGTGCCTGGAGTGGCAGTAGCGGGGGGAGGCGGGAGACCCAGTACTTC.